This TCR beta chain is drawn from a study of molecular identifiers for immune sequencing clone quantification. As for this clonotype: The antigen is not known.

The CDR3 loop spans 15 amino acids. V was pared by 8 bases and J by 1 base, with 7 bases of the junction left unmatched. CDR1 is MNHEY and CDR2 is SMNVEV in the germline V gene (reference sequence). Sorting selected naive CD8 T cells with a CD8+CD4-CCR7+CD45RA+ phenotype. One entry per CDR3 protein results from TCRdb running MiXCR on the PCR reads. The table has 250,000 to 400,000 distinct CDR3 sequences, about 20% seen once. Findings and caveats of the study: Naive cells had under 1% of molecules in clones above 20 RNA copies, effectors over 97%.

The sequence came from a human donor in good health. Some libraries in this study had Jurkat cell RNA spiked in. The source material was naive CD8+ T cells from blood, with Jurkat cell RNA spiked in. Noted subset: FACS-sorted CD8+CD4-CCR7+CD45RA+ naive T cells. The gene calls are TRBV27 and TRBJ2-1; 8 positions match TRBD1. The CDR3 spells CASGPTGGSYNEQFF. In DNA, the CDR3 is TGTGCCAGCGGCCCCACAGGGGGATCCTACAATGAGCAGTTCTTC.